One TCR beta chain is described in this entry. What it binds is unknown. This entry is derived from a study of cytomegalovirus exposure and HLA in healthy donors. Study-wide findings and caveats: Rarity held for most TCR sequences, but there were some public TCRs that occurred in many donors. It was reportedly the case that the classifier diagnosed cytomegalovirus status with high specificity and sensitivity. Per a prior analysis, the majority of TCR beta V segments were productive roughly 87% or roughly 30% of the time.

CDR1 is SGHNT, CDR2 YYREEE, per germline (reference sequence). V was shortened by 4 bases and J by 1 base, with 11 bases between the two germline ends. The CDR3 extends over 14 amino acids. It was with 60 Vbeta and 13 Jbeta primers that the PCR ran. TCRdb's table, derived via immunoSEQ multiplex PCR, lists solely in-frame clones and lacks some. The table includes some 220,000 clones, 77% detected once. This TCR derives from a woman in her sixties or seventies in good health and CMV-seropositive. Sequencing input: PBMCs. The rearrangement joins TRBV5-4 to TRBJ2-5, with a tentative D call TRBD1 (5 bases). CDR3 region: CASSQDNAQETQYF. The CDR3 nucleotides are TGTGCCAGCAGCCAGGACAACGCCCAAGAGACCCAGTACTTC.